One and the same sample provided the 25 T cell receptor beta chains below, sequenced in a study of T cell responses to AZD1222 COVID-19 vaccine. Libraries were prepared by immunoSEQ multiplex PCR; TCRdb keeps only in-frame clonotypes and omits some of them. The sample includes 100,000 to 150,000 clones, 85% to 90% of them seen just once. The sequencing used peripheral blood, collected on day 0 of AZD1222 vaccination. Receptor source: an adult in good health.

The J gene is TRBJ2-5, the V gene TRBV6-1, with D perhaps given as TRBD1 or TRBD2 (5 bases each). Looked up from germline, CDR1 is MNHNS and CDR2 is SASEGT. The ends were cut back, 4 bases at V and 2 bases at J, with 23 bases in the middle. The CDR3 has 18 residues. The CDR3 region is CASSGLRGADFGQETQYF. DNA of the CDR3: TGTGCCAGCAGTGGGCTGAGAGGGGCAGATTTCGGACAAGAGACCCAGTACTTC.

The chain couples TRBV29-1 to TRBJ2-5; D is ambiguous. V dropped 2 bases and J dropped 3 bases, with 16 bases sitting between them. The CDR3 consists of 15 residues. The germline V gene has CDR1 SQVTM and CDR2 ANQGSEA. CDR3 DNA sequence: TGCAGCGTTGAACCGCTGGCGGTGGCAGAAGAGACCCAGTACTTC. It is translated as CSVEPLAVAEETQYF. Full variable domain (missing parts from reference TRBV29-1 and TRBJ2-5): SAVISQKPSRDICQRGTSLTIQCQVDSQVTMMFWYRQQPGQSLTLIATANQGSEATYESGFVIDKFPISRPNLTFSTLTVSNMSPEDSSIYLCSVEPLAVAEETQYFGPGTRLLVL.

CDR3 loop: CASSLSGELFF. CDR3 coding DNA: TGTGCCAGTAGTTTGTCCGGGGAGCTGTTTTTT. The rearrangement uses TRBV19 and TRBJ2-2; D is undetermined. Germline CDR1 LNHDA, CDR2 SQIVND (reference sequence). The germline V and J ends were trimmed by 5 bases and 6 bases, with 4 bases remaining between them. The CDR3 consists of 11 residues.

The gene calls are TRBV29-1 and TRBJ1-1; D may be TRBD1 (5 bases). The CDR3 consists of 12 residues. V shed 8 bases and J shed 6 bases, with 16 bases lying between them. Germline loops: CDR1 SQVTM, CDR2 ANQGSEA. The CDR3 region is CSHDRDGPEAFF. The CDR3 bases are TGCAGCCACGACCGGGACGGTCCTGAAGCTTTCTTT.

V is TRBV7-3 and J is TRBJ2-1; 7 bases line up with TRBD2. Looked up from germline, CDR1 is SGHTA and CDR2 is FQGTGA. Trimming cost V 2 bases and J 9 bases; bases outside gene matches: 10. This CDR3 has 15 residues. This CDR3 is CASSLGGGVIGEQFF. The CDR3 DNA is TGTGCCAGCAGCTTAGGGGGAGGGGTAATTGGTGAGCAGTTCTTC.

The chain combines TRBV2 with TRBJ2-5; D unclear. Trimming cost V 1 base and J 5 bases, with 8 bases left between them. Germline V gene sequence: CDR1 SNHLY, CDR2 FYNNEI. The CDR3 is 13 residues long. CDR3 protein: CASSEVWVETQYF. The DNA of the CDR3 is TGTGCCAGCAGTGAAGTTTGGGTGGAGACCCAGTACTTC.

The chain is built from TRBV27 and TRBJ1-2, with a possible D match to TRBD1 (5 bases). Germline CDR1 and CDR2: MNHEY and SMNVEV (reference sequence). The CDR3 runs 13 residues. V was trimmed by 5 bases and J by 4 bases, leaving 11 bases between them. The CDR3 reads CASSRVGGYGYTF. The CDR3, as DNA: TGTGCCAGCAGTCGCGTGGGGGGCTATGGCTACACCTTC.

The chain uses TRBV5-1 and TRBJ2-2; D ambiguous. Germline CDR1 reads SGHRS; CDR2 reads YFSETQ. V was trimmed by 2 bases and J by 3 bases, leaving 2 bases between them. The CDR3 loop spans 12 amino acids. The CDR3 spells CASSFDTGELFF. The DNA for the CDR3 is TGCGCCAGCAGCTTCGACACCGGGGAGCTGTTTTTT. Looking up the rest from reference TRBV5-1 and TRBJ2-2 gives the full variable domain: KAGVTQTPRYLIKTRGQQVTLSCSPISGHRSVSWYQQTPGQGLQFLFEYFSETQRNKGNFPGRFSGRQFSNSRSEMNVSTLELGDSALYLCASSFDTGELFFGEGSRLTVL.

CDR3 in DNA: TGTGCCAGCAGCCAAGAGGTGTTCTCTGGGGCCAACGTCCTGACTTTC. This encodes CASSQEVFSGANVLTF. V gene TRBV4-2 combines with J gene TRBJ2-6; D remains ambiguous. CDR3 length: 16 residues. The V end was cut by 0 bases, the J end by 0 bases, with 6 bases between. Germline V gene data show CDR1 as LGHNA and CDR2 as YNFKEQ.

The chain joins TRBV18 to TRBJ2-7; 8 nucleotides align to TRBD1. The CDR3 sequence is 14 residues long. Losses at the gene ends were 2 bases for V and 6 bases for J; bases not matched to a gene: 6. Germline CDR1 KGHSH, CDR2 LQKENI. CDR3 region: CASSPGQGKAEQYF. The CDR3 DNA reads as TGTGCCAGCTCACCAGGACAGGGCAAGGCCGAGCAGTACTTC.

In regard to this clone: Other nucleotide sequences in the sample specify the same CDR3. The chain links TRBV3-1 (or the pseudogene TRBV3-2) to TRBJ1-2; D ambiguous. Looked up from germline, CDR1 is LGHDT and CDR2 is YNNKEL (reference sequence). Trimming pared 1 base from V and 6 bases from J, leaving 3 bases between. This CDR3 contains 11 residues. CDR3 region: CASSQVDGYTF. The CDR3 DNA reads TGTGCCAGCAGCCAAGTTGATGGCTACACCTTC.

The chain joins TRBV6-5 to TRBJ2-5; 11 bases match TRBD2. The germline V gene encodes CDR1 MNHEY and CDR2 SVGAGI. Trimming cost V 8 bases and J 2 bases; bases outside gene matches: 7. This CDR3 comprises 15 residues. CDR3 residues: CASRSTSGAQETQYF. The CDR3 DNA is TGTGCCAGCCGGTCGACTAGCGGGGCTCAAGAGACCCAGTACTTC.

With respect to this clone: One end of the junction fails to match germline, which may point to a read error. This chain joins TRBV20-1 and TRBJ2-2, with D uncertain. CDR1 DFQATT and CDR2 SNEGSKA come from the germline V gene (reference sequence). The length of the CDR3 is 10 residues. The CDR3 nucleotides are TGCAGTGCAAGAGCCGGGGAGCTGTTTTTT. Its protein product is CSARAGELFF.

The rearrangement joins TRBV5-1 to TRBJ1-1; D not resolved. CDR1 SGHRS and CDR2 YFSETQ come from the germline V gene. This CDR3 has 14 amino acids. The ends were cut back, 4 bases at V and 2 bases at J, with 12 bases in the middle. The CDR3 protein is CASSETTVNTEAFF. The CDR3 nucleotides are TGCGCCAGCAGCGAAACGACGGTAAACACTGAAGCTTTCTTT.

The J gene is TRBJ1-2, the V gene TRBV27, with 8 bases that match TRBD1. The CDR3 is 16 residues long. Germline-derived CDR1 and CDR2 are MNHEY and SMNVEV (reference sequence). Trimming at V came to 0 bases and at J to 3 bases, leaving 6 bases not matched to a gene. The CDR3 DNA follows: TGTGCCAGCAGTTTATCGATAGGACAGGGATACTATGGCTACACCTTC. Translation gives CASSLSIGQGYYGYTF.

The chain has TRBV6-5 and TRBJ2-7; 11 nucleotides align to TRBD2. The CDR3 extends over 15 amino acids. The V gene's germline CDR1 is MNHEY and CDR2 SVGAGI. V shed 4 bases, J shed 3 bases, and the junction held 5 bases outside the gene matches. DNA of the CDR3: TGTGCCAGCAGTTTCGCGGGACTAGCGGACTACGAGCAGTACTTC. Translating gives CASSFAGLADYEQYF.

This clone showed up just a few times. The rearrangement joins TRBV6-2 or TRBV6-3 to TRBJ1-4; possible D gene TRBD1, 5 bases. Germline V gives CDR1 MNHEY, CDR2 SVGEGT. Trimming took 2 bases from V and 13 from J, leaving 17 bases between them. This CDR3 comprises 14 residues. In DNA form, the CDR3 reads TGTGCCAGCAGTTACACCTCGAGGGGAGTTGGACTGTTTTTT. Amino acids: CASSYTSRGVGLFF.

The rearrangement links TRBV3-1 (or the pseudogene TRBV3-2) to TRBJ1-2, with D maybe TRBD1 (5 bases). Germline-derived CDR1 and CDR2 are LGHDT and YNNKEL (reference sequence). The CDR3 consists of 15 residues. Trimming took off 0 bases at V and 3 bases at J, with 11 bases between the two ends. The CDR3 DNA reads as TGTGCCAGCAGCCAAGAATGGCAGGGCCACTATGGCTACACCTTC. Protein sequence: CASSQEWQGHYGYTF.

V is TRBV7-8 and J is TRBJ1-6; the D gene is possibly TRBD1 (5 bases). This CDR3 is 14 amino acids long. Trimming left V 0 bases short and J 7 bases short, with 7 bases between. CDR1 is SGHVS, CDR2 FQNEAQ, per germline. In DNA form, the CDR3 reads TGTGCCAGCAGCTTAGCGGGACGAAATTCACCCCTCCACTTT. Its protein product is CASSLAGRNSPLHF.

In this sample, this clone turned up once. The DNA of the CDR3 is TGTGCTAGTGGTTTTGATCCGTCACGGCCCCAGCATTTT. It specifies CASGFDPSRPQHF. V and J are TRBV12-5 and TRBJ1-5, with D unresolved. Trimming removed 3 bases from V and 9 bases from J, with 12 bases in between. Germline V CDR1 and CDR2: LGHNT, FRNRAP. This CDR3 is 13 amino acids long.

The rearrangement uses TRBV2 and TRBJ1-6; the D is unclear. The CDR3 consists of 13 residues. The germline V gene has CDR1 SNHLY and CDR2 FYNNEI. Trimming removed 6 bases at V and 7 bases at J, with 10 bases between. The DNA of the CDR3 is TGTGCCAGCAGCAAAGGGCTGAATTCACCCCTCCACTTT. It specifies CASSKGLNSPLHF. Full variable domain (missing parts from reference TRBV2 and TRBJ1-6): EPEVTQTPSHQVTQMGQEVILRCVPISNHLYFYWYRQILGQKVEFLVSFYNNEISEKSEIFDDQFSVERPDGSNFTLKIRSTKLEDSAMYFCASSKGLNSPLHFGNGTRLTVT.

V and J are TRBV5-8 and TRBJ1-2, with D tentatively TRBD1 (6 bases). V was pared by 0 bases and J by 7 bases, with 19 bases between. The CDR3 is 16 amino acids. Germline CDR1 SGHTS, CDR2 YDEGEE. CDR3 amino acids: CASSLGTQGGIFGYTF. The DNA for the CDR3 is TGTGCCAGCAGCTTGGGGACACAGGGTGGGATATTTGGCTACACCTTC.

This clone is a singleton in its sample. This sequence joins TRBV6-5 and TRBJ1-1; possible D gene TRBD1, 6 bases. The CDR3 sequence is 13 residues long. Germline V gene data show CDR1 as MNHEY and CDR2 as SVGAGI. With 6 bases removed from V and 4 bases from J, the gap between germline ends came to 12 bases. The CDR3 loop is CASSPGGGTEAFF. The CDR3 DNA reads as TGTGCCAGCAGCCCCGGAGGGGGCACTGAAGCTTTCTTT.

J is TRBJ1-2 and V is TRBV3-1 (or the pseudogene TRBV3-2); no definite D call. The germline CDR1 and CDR2 sequences are LGHDT and YNNKEL (reference sequence). V gave up 3 bases and J gave up 8 bases, with 10 bases separating them. CDR3 length: 12 residues. The CDR3 loop is CASSQAGNGYTF. As DNA, the CDR3 is TGTGCCAGCAGCCAGGCTGGGAACGGCTACACCTTC.

The chain couples TRBV27 to TRBJ1-2; D gene unclear. Trimming cost V 5 bases and J 0 bases, with 13 bases left between them. The CDR3 runs to 15 residues. Germline values: CDR1 MNHEY, CDR2 SMNVEV (reference sequence). The CDR3: CASSPDGIPNYGYTF. The CDR3 nucleotides read TGTGCCAGCAGTCCAGACGGAATTCCTAACTATGGCTACACCTTC.